Below, 27 T cell receptor beta chains from the same sample are listed, as sequenced in a study of blood T cell repertoires in COVID-19. This table comes from immunoSEQ multiplex PCR, and its TCRdb copy is limited to in-frame clones, with some not included. Seen here are about 200,000 clones, roughly 85% observed once, and the top ten hold about 2.5%. The specimen was peripheral blood. The origin of the receptors is a woman in her seventies with COVID-19, enrolled during active disease.

This clone has just one count. The chain employs TRBV7-3 and TRBJ1-5, with D maybe TRBD1 (5 bases). The CDR3 has 13 amino acids. V dropped 4 bases and J dropped 7 bases, with 11 bases sitting between them. Germline V CDR1 and CDR2: SGHTA, FQGTGA. The CDR3 nucleotides are TGTGCCAGCAGCTCAGGGTTCGGGCAGCCCCAGCATTTT. Translating gives CASSSGFGQPQHF. The full variable domain, rest sourced from reference TRBV7-3 and TRBJ1-5, is GAGVSQTPSNKVTEKGKYVELRCDPISGHTALYWYRQSLGQGPEFLIYFQGTGAADDSGLPNDRFFAVRPEGSVSTLKIQRTERGDSAVYLCASSSGFGQPQHFGDGTRLSIL.

This clone has only one observation. The chain links TRBV10-3 to TRBJ1-1; 7 bases line up with TRBD1. CDR1 and CDR2 (germline): ENHRY, SYGVKD. After removal of 6 bases from V and 0 bases from J, the junction contained 4 bases not matched to a gene. The length of the CDR3 is 14 residues. CDR3 sequence (DNA): TGTGCCATCAGATCGACAGGGATGAACACTGAAGCTTTCTTT. This encodes CAIRSTGMNTEAFF.

This chain uses TRBV4-3 with TRBJ1-2; no clear D gene. CDR1 is LGHNA and CDR2 is YSLEER in the germline V gene. The V and J ends lost 1 base and 6 bases respectively, with 15 bases between them. This CDR3 is built from 15 residues. The CDR3 DNA reads as TGCGCCAGCAGCCAAGCCCCAACACCCTTCAATGGCTACACCTTC. It translates to CASSQAPTPFNGYTF.

This clone was found once. CDR3 region: CASSPDGRVNGYTF. In nucleotides, the CDR3 is TGCGCCAGCAGCCCAGACGGCAGGGTGAATGGCTACACCTTC. The genes are TRBV4-3 and TRBJ1-2; a possible D gene is TRBD1 (5 bases). V was cut by 4 bases and J by 6 bases, with 15 bases left in between. Per the germline V gene, CDR1 is LGHNA and CDR2 is YSLEER. The CDR3 covers 14 residues.

The gene calls are TRBV11-1 and TRBJ2-2; TRBD2 might be the D (5 bases). The CDR3 is made up of 16 amino acids. V dropped 1 base and J dropped 7 bases, with 16 bases sitting between them. Germline V CDR1 and CDR2: SGHAT, FQDESV (reference sequence). CDR3 nucleotides: TGTGCCAGCAGCTTAGGGATACTAGACGTTCACGGGGAGCTGTTTTTT. This translates into CASSLGILDVHGELFF.

The J gene is TRBJ1-2, the V gene TRBV3-1 (or the pseudogene TRBV3-2), with D possibly being TRBD1 (6 bases). The ends were cut back, 4 bases at V and 4 bases at J, with 13 bases in the middle. This CDR3 has 14 amino acids. Germline loops: CDR1 LGHDT, CDR2 YNNKEL (reference sequence). As DNA, the CDR3 is TGTGCCAGCAGCCCAGGGGTCACAGGCTATGGCTACACCTTC. This sequence encodes CASSPGVTGYGYTF.

This rearrangement joins TRBV5-6 to TRBJ2-6; TRBD1 matches 9 bases. CDR3 length: 18 amino acids. J was trimmed by 0 bases and V by 3 bases; bases with no gene match: 7. The germline V gene has CDR1 SGHDT and CDR2 YYEEEE. In DNA form, the CDR3 reads TGTGCCAGCAGCTCCGGGACAGGGATATTCTCTGGGGCCAACGTCCTGACTTTC. Protein product: CASSSGTGIFSGANVLTF. The whole variable domain, filled in from reference TRBV5-6 and TRBJ2-6, reads DAGVTQSPTHLIKTRGQQVTLRCSPKSGHDTVSWYQQALGQGPQFIFQYYEEEERQRGNFPDRFSGHQFPNYSSELNVNALLLGDSALYLCASSSGTGIFSGANVLTFGAGSRLTVL.

The rearrangement uses TRBV7-9 and TRBJ2-7; D unresolved. This CDR3 is built from 16 residues. Germline V gene data show CDR1 as SEHNR and CDR2 as FQNEAQ (reference sequence). V was cut by 4 bases and J by 2 bases, with 18 bases left in between. The CDR3 DNA is TGTGCCAGCAGCTGGAATGTAGCTATGGATACCTACGAGCAGTACTTC. This codes for CASSWNVAMDTYEQYF. The full variable domain, with the rest looked up from reference TRBV7-9 and TRBJ2-7, is DTGVSQNPRHKITKRGQNVTFRCDPISEHNRLYWYRQTLGQGPEFLTYFQNEAQLEKSRLLSDRFSAERPKGSFSTLEIQRTEQGDSAMYLCASSWNVAMDTYEQYFGPGTRLTVT.

This clone was detected only a few times. In nucleotides, the CDR3 is TGTGCCAGCAGCCCGCTGACAGGGGGCTTGAACACCATATATTTT. Amino acid sequence: CASSPLTGGLNTIYF. The rearrangement uses TRBV3-1 (or the pseudogene TRBV3-2) and TRBJ1-3; 10 bases are a match to TRBD1. There are 15 residues in the CDR3. Germline V gene data show CDR1 as LGHDT and CDR2 as YNNKEL (reference sequence). The V and J ends lost 4 bases and 7 bases, in that order; junction bases with no gene match: 7.

The J gene is TRBJ1-1, the V gene TRBV6-2 or TRBV6-3; 9 bases align to TRBD1. Germline V gives CDR1 MNHEY, CDR2 SVGEGT. V lost 5 bases, J lost 11 bases, and 15 bases stayed unmatched. There are 15 residues in the CDR3. CDR3 residues: CASSQDRGPASMAFF. The DNA of the CDR3 is TGTGCCAGCAGTCAGGACAGGGGTCCGGCCTCGATGGCTTTCTTT.

The rearrangement uses TRBV4-2 and TRBJ1-2, with D uncertain. The ends were cut back, 3 bases at V and 4 bases at J, with 15 bases in the middle. CDR1 LGHNA and CDR2 YNFKEQ come from the germline V gene. The CDR3 length is 15 residues. The CDR3 loop reads CASSHRNFPAYGYTF. The CDR3 nucleotides are TGTGCCAGCAGCCACAGGAACTTCCCGGCCTATGGCTACACCTTC.

The rearrangement links TRBV6-1 to TRBJ2-3, with 15 positions matching TRBD2. Germline V CDR1 and CDR2: MNHNS, SASEGT. The CDR3 is 18 residues long. V lost 0 bases, J lost 0 bases, and 1 base stayed unmatched. CDR3 residues: CASSEAGLAGGSTDTQYF. DNA of the CDR3: TGTGCCAGCAGTGAAGCGGGACTAGCGGGAGGTAGCACAGATACGCAGTATTTT.

The chain couples TRBV6-2 or TRBV6-3 to TRBJ2-2; 11 bases align to TRBD2. The CDR3 loop spans 18 amino acids. Trimming removed 4 bases from V and 0 bases from J; junction bases left unmatched: 7. Germline V CDR1 and CDR2: MNHEY, SVGEGT. CDR3 nucleotides: TGTGCCAGCAGTTTTACTAGCGGGGGCGCCTCGAACACCGGGGAGCTGTTTTTT. It encodes CASSFTSGGASNTGELFF.

The chain combines TRBV5-3 with TRBJ1-1, with a possible D match to TRBD1 (6 bases). Being an ORF, TRBV5-3 has a function that is uncertain. This CDR3 region has 11 residues. Trimming pared 4 bases from V and 11 bases from J, leaving 12 bases between. In DNA form, the CDR3 reads TGTGCCAGAAGCCCAGGGGCCGGCGCTTTCTTT. Its protein is CARSPGAGAFF.

This chain links TRBV3-1 (or the pseudogene TRBV3-2) with TRBJ2-3; TRBD2 aligns across 15 bases. The CDR3 is 16 amino acids. The trim removed 4 bases at V and 5 bases at J, leaving 4 bases unmatched. Germline V CDR1 and CDR2: LGHDT, YNNKEL (reference sequence). The CDR3 loop reads CASSLGLAGGVDTQYF. In nucleotides, the CDR3 is TGTGCCAGCAGCCTGGGACTAGCGGGGGGAGTAGATACGCAGTATTTT.

A note on this clone: Other DNA sequences in this specimen translate into the identical CDR3. The CDR3 region is CASTGQGGNQPQHF. CDR3 nucleotide sequence: TGTGCCAGCACTGGACAGGGTGGCAATCAGCCCCAGCATTTT. V and J are TRBV2 and TRBJ1-5; 8 nucleotides line up with TRBD1. Trimming at V came to 7 bases and at J to 2 bases, leaving 4 bases not matched to a gene. The CDR3 consists of 14 residues. CDR1 SNHLY and CDR2 FYNNEI come from the germline V gene. Looking up the rest from reference TRBV2 and TRBJ1-5 gives the full variable domain: EPEVTQTPSHQVTQMGQEVILRCVPISNHLYFYWYRQILGQKVEFLVSFYNNEISEKSEIFDDQFSVERPDGSNFTLKIRSTKLEDSAMYFCASTGQGGNQPQHFGDGTRLSIL.

This clone showed up just a few times. This chain links TRBV7-2 with TRBJ1-6; D perhaps matches TRBD1 (5 bases). Germline CDR1 is SGHTA and CDR2 is FQGNSA. Trimming removed 5 bases at V and 5 bases at J, with 16 bases between. The CDR3 contains 16 residues. For the CDR3, the DNA is TGTGCCAGCAGCACGGACACTCCTCTTAATAATTCACCCCTCCACTTT. This sequence encodes CASSTDTPLNNSPLHF.

The chain combines TRBV7-2 with TRBJ1-2; D is possibly TRBD1 (6 bases). Germline V gene lookup returns CDR1 SGHTA and CDR2 FQGNSA. Trimming cost V 1 base and J 12 bases, with 18 bases left between them. The CDR3 runs to 14 residues. CDR3 nucleotide sequence: TGTGCCAGCAGCTTAGTTCGGCAGGGGAGAGGGAACACCTTC. It is translated as CASSLVRQGRGNTF. The variable domain in full, with the rest retrieved from reference TRBV7-2 and TRBJ1-2, is GAGVSQSPSNKVTEKGKDVELRCDPISGHTALYWYRQSLGQGLEFLIYFQGNSAPDKSGLPSDRFSAERTGGSVSTLTIQRTQQEDSAVYLCASSLVRQGRGNTFGSGTRLTVV.

The chain carries TRBV5-1 and TRBJ1-1, with 8 bases identical to TRBD1. Germline CDR1 and CDR2: SGHRS and YFSETQ. The CDR3 sequence is 15 residues long. J lost 5 bases, V lost 2 bases, and 8 bases had no gene match. CDR3 amino acids: CASSFSQGARTEAFF. DNA for the CDR3: TGCGCCAGCAGCTTTTCCCAGGGGGCGCGGACTGAAGCTTTCTTT.

This rearrangement joins TRBV3-1 (or the pseudogene TRBV3-2) to TRBJ2-1, with 9 bases lining up with TRBD1. The length of the CDR3 is 14 residues. Germline V gene lookup returns CDR1 LGHDT and CDR2 YNNKEL (reference sequence). V lost 4 bases and J lost 7; bases outside the gene matches: 5. The CDR3 DNA sequence: TGTGCCAGCAGCCCACCGACAGGGGGTAATGAGCAGTTCTTC. Its protein is CASSPPTGGNEQFF.

This clone showed up just a few times. CDR3 nucleotide sequence: TGTGCCAGCAGCTTAGACGGGGGGGGTTGGGTCTTTGCGGATACGCAGTATTTT. This translates into CASSLDGGGWVFADTQYF. The chain combines TRBV11-2 with TRBJ2-3; TRBD2 matches 8 bases. The germline V gene has CDR1 SGHAT and CDR2 FQNNGV. The junction had 14 bases not matched to a gene; V was cut back by 0 bases and J by 6 bases. This CDR3 has 18 amino acids.

This chain uses TRBV29-1 with TRBJ1-1, with TRBD1 as a possible D gene (6 bases). CDR1 is SQVTM and CDR2 is ANQGSEA in the germline V gene. The CDR3 length is 13 residues. V was clipped by 7 bases and J by 0 bases, with 12 bases between them. The CDR3 reads CSAHRDMNTEAFF. CDR3 bases: TGCAGCGCCCACAGGGATATGAACACTGAAGCTTTCTTT.

This chain links TRBV11-2 with TRBJ2-7; 7 positions match TRBD1. Germline lookup yields CDR1 SGHAT and CDR2 FQNNGV. The CDR3 runs 15 residues. With V trimmed by 5 bases and J by 3 bases, 10 bases remained unmatched. The CDR3 region is CASSLETGKGYEQYF. CDR3 nucleotide sequence: TGTGCCAGCAGCCTCGAGACAGGGAAGGGCTACGAGCAGTACTTC.

The rearrangement links TRBV21-1 to TRBJ1-5; TRBD1 reflects the table's D call only, with no check against the DNA. TRBV21-1 constitutes a pseudogene. CDR3 length equals 16 residues. The CDR3 DNA reads TGTGCCAGCAGCGAGGAAGACAGGGGCCAAAATCAGCCCCAGCATTTT. Amino acids: CASSEEDRGQNQPQHF.

The J gene is TRBJ1-1, the V gene TRBV7-2, with D maybe TRBD1 (5 bases). The CDR3 extends over 15 amino acids. With 1 base removed from V and 7 bases from J, the gap between germline ends came to 16 bases. Germline V gene data show CDR1 as SGHTA and CDR2 as FQGNSA. The DNA for the CDR3 is TGTGCCAGCAGCTTAGATCGGGTGGAGGGGCGTGAAGCTTTCTTT. Its protein is CASSLDRVEGREAFF. The whole variable domain, filled in from reference TRBV7-2 and TRBJ1-1, reads GAGVSQSPSNKVTEKGKDVELRCDPISGHTALYWYRQSLGQGLEFLIYFQGNSAPDKSGLPSDRFSAERTGGSVSTLTIQRTQQEDSAVYLCASSLDRVEGREAFFGQGTRLTVV.

The chain has TRBV15 and TRBJ1-2; D remains unclear. The germline V and J ends were trimmed by 0 bases and 3 bases, with 11 bases remaining between them. The CDR3 extends over 15 amino acids. Germline V gene lookup returns CDR1 LNHNV and CDR2 YYDKDF (reference sequence). The CDR3 loop is CATSRDPTAYYGYTF. CDR3 nucleotides: TGTGCCACCAGCAGAGATCCAACAGCCTACTATGGCTACACCTTC.

The V gene is TRBV7-2, the J gene TRBJ1-1; tentatively, D is TRBD1 (6 bases). Germline V CDR1 and CDR2: SGHTA, FQGNSA. V lost 2 bases, J lost 9 bases, and 13 bases lay in between. This CDR3 is built from 13 residues. The CDR3 spells CASSLSPGDKAFF. In DNA form, the CDR3 reads TGTGCCAGCAGCTTAAGTCCAGGGGATAAAGCTTTCTTT.